The clone carrying this T cell receptor beta chain was observed many times. The entry originates in a study of human T cells and chemical hapten exposure. TCRdb processed the RACE reads anew with MiXCR; each CDR3 protein has one entry. The top ten clones hold approximately 2.3% of a sample with about 380,000 distinct CDR3 sequences, about 4.8% of them seen once. CDR1 is MDHEN and CDR2 is SYDVKM in the germline V gene. Trimming cost V 6 bases and J 5 bases, with 22 bases left between them. The CDR3 extends over 16 amino acids. Time point defined: patch test 1, 2 weeks after DPC sensitization. The treatment: therapeutic diphenylcyclopropenone sensitization with weekly scalp DPC.

The genes are TRBV28 and TRBJ2-5; D might be TRBD2 (6 bases). The material sequenced was whole blood, taken in connection with sensitization to the hapten diphenylcyclopropenone (DPC). The clonotype originates from a woman aged 45 to 65 with alopecia areata. Some clones in this sample may be carry-over from other donors' samples. The CDR3 here is CASSKRSGLPVETQYF. The DNA for the CDR3 is TGTGCCAGCAGCAAACGTTCGGGACTCCCCGTGGAGACCCAGTACTTC. The full variable domain, completed using reference TRBV28 and TRBJ2-5, is DVKVTQSSRYLVKRTGEKVFLECVQDMDHENMFWYRQDPGLGLRLIYFSYDVKMKEKGDIPEGYSVSREKKERFSLILESASTNQTSMYLCASSKRSGLPVETQYFGPGTRLLVL.